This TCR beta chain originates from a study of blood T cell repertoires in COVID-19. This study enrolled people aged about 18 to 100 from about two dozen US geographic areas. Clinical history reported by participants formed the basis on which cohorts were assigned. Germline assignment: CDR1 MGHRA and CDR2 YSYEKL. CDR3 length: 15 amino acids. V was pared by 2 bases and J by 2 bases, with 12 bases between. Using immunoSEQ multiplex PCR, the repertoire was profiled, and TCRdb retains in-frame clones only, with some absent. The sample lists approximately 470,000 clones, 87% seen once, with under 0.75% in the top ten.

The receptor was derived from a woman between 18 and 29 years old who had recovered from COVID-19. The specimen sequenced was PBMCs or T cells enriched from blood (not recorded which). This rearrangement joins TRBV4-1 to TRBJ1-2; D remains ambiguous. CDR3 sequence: CASSQPISRNYGYTF. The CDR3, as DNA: TGCGCCAGCAGCCAACCAATTAGCCGGAACTATGGCTACACCTTC.